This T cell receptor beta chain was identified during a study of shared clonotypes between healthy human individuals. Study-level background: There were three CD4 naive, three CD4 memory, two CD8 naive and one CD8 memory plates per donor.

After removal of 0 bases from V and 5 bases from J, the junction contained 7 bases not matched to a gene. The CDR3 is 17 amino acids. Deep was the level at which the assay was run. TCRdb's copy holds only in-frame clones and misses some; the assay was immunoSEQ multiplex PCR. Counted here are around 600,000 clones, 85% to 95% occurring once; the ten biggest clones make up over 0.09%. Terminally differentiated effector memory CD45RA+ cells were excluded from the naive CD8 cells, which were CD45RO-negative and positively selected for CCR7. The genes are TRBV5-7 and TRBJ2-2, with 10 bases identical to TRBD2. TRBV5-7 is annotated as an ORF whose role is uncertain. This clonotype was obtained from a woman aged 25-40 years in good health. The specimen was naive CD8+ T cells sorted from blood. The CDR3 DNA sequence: TGTGCCAGCAGCTTGGGACTAGCGGGCCCGGGGACCGGGGAGCTGTTTTTT. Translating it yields CASSLGLAGPGTGELFF.